Following are 27 T cell receptor beta chains from one sample sequenced in a study of blood T cell repertoires in COVID-19 (dated by TCRdb to the early 2020s). Library creation used the immunoSEQ multiplex PCR assay. Here the immuneACCESS table is served through TCRdb, limited to in-frame sequences with V and J called. Missing clones are a known gap in these copies; in checked studies unresolved V genes cover under half, and the rest lacks a known reason. The sample table records hundreds of thousands of clones; roughly 89% of these occur just once. More than 1.4% of the sample belongs to the ten largest clones. The sample was peripheral blood. The receptors come from a woman in her thirties with active or convalescent COVID-19.

This chain connects TRBV12-2 to TRBJ1-5. TRBV12-2 is deemed a pseudogene. CDR3 length: 15 residues. The CDR3 spells CASRRIYESNQPQHF. The DNA of the CDR3 is TGTGCAAGTCGCCGCATTTATGAGAGCAATCAGCCCCAGCATTTT.

In the case of this clone: In the same sample, other DNA sequences code for this CDR3. The V call is TRBV4-1, the J call TRBJ2-7; D is perhaps TRBD2 (7 bases). Germline V CDR1 and CDR2: MGHRA, YSYEKL. The CDR3 consists of 15 residues. V gave up 0 bases and J gave up 4 bases, with 13 bases separating them. This chain's CDR3 is CASSQEWGGLYEQYF. The DNA of the CDR3 is TGCGCCAGCAGCCAAGAATGGGGGGGGCTTTACGAGCAGTACTTC.

The rearrangement links TRBV5-6 to TRBJ1-2; the match to TRBD1 covers 9 bases. This CDR3 is built from 13 residues. The J segment lost 6 bases and the V segment lost 7 bases, leaving 7 bases of the junction unmatched. Looked up from germline, CDR1 is SGHDT and CDR2 is YYEEEE. This CDR3 reads CASRTGVINGYTF. CDR3 DNA sequence: TGTGCCAGCCGGACAGGGGTGATAAATGGCTACACCTTC.

The rearrangement uses TRBV4-1 and TRBJ1-1; perhaps TRBD1 as D (5 bases). This CDR3 comprises 17 residues. Trimming stripped 0 bases from V and 1 base from J, with 15 bases between. CDR1 MGHRA and CDR2 YSYEKL come from the germline V gene. CDR3 nucleotide sequence: TGCGCCAGCAGCCAAGATTTGGCAGGACACCCGAACACTGAAGCTTTCTTT. Residues: CASSQDLAGHPNTEAFF.

This clone was counted once. The chain uses TRBV9 and TRBJ2-1; tentative D call: TRBD1 (6 bases). The CDR3 runs 17 residues. The V and J ends lost 4 bases and 0 bases respectively, with 17 bases between them. Germline-derived CDR1 and CDR2 are SGDLS and YYNGEE. The CDR3 DNA reads as TGTGCCAGCAGCAAGGGGGTCGGACTGAGCTCCTACAATGAGCAGTTCTTC. Translated, it gives CASSKGVGLSSYNEQFF. Filled out from reference TRBV9 and TRBJ2-1, the complete variable domain reads DSGVTQTPKHLITATGQRVTLRCSPRSGDLSVYWYQQSLDQGLQFLIQYYNGEERAKGNILERFSAQQFPDLHSELNLSSLELGDSALYFCASSKGVGLSSYNEQFFGPGTRLTVL.

The chain joins TRBV6-2 or TRBV6-3 to TRBJ1-2, with D possibly being TRBD1 (5 bases). V lost 0 bases and J lost 4, with 15 bases in between. CDR3 length equals 16 residues. Germline CDR1 reads MNHEY; CDR2 reads SVGEGT. CDR3 DNA sequence: TGTGCCAGCAGTTACTCGAGGGTCGGGGGTGTCTATGGCTACACCTTC. As protein: CASSYSRVGGVYGYTF.

V usage is TRBV19 and J usage is TRBJ2-7; 9 positions agree with TRBD2. CDR1 is LNHDA, CDR2 SQIVND, per germline (reference sequence). The CDR3 contains 14 residues. V lost 5 bases and J lost 3; bases outside the gene matches: 5. CDR3 DNA sequence: TGTGCCAGTAGTGCGTCTAGCGGGAACTACGAGCAGTACTTC. Translation gives CASSASSGNYEQYF.

J is TRBJ1-6 and V is TRBV5-1, with TRBD1 matching 8 bases. The CDR3 has 16 amino acids. Trimming at V came to 4 bases and at J to 2 bases, leaving 5 bases not matched to a gene. CDR1 and CDR2 (germline): SGHRS, YFSETQ. CDR3 sequence reads: CASSPGTGAYNSPLHF. CDR3 bases: TGCGCCAGCAGCCCCGGGACAGGCGCCTATAATTCACCCCTCCACTTT.

The V gene is TRBV19, the J gene TRBJ2-1, with 8 positions matching TRBD2. Unmatched junction bases numbered 7, after V lost 7 bases and J lost 8 bases. This CDR3 has 13 residues. Germline V gives CDR1 LNHDA, CDR2 SQIVND (reference sequence). This CDR3 reads CASNPSGLHEQFF. The CDR3 nucleotides read TGTGCCAGTAACCCTAGCGGGTTGCATGAGCAGTTCTTC.

The V call is TRBV14, the J call TRBJ1-1; D is perhaps TRBD1 (6 bases). This CDR3 comprises 14 residues. The germline CDR1 and CDR2 sequences are SGHDN and FVKESK. Trimming shortened V by 3 bases and J by 3 bases, and 11 bases separated the two germline ends. CDR3 residues: CASSHLSGDTEAFF. CDR3 coding DNA: TGTGCCAGCAGCCACCTGTCAGGGGACACTGAAGCTTTCTTT.

V usage is TRBV4-1 and J usage is TRBJ2-7, with 9 bases aligning to TRBD2. The germline gives CDR1 MGHRA, CDR2 YSYEKL. J gave up 2 bases and V 1 base, and 6 bases lay outside the gene matches. This CDR3 is built from 16 residues. CDR3 loop: CASSQAVTSGPYEQYF. For the CDR3, the DNA is TGCGCCAGCAGCCAAGCGGTAACTAGCGGGCCCTACGAGCAGTACTTC.

V is TRBV6-5 and J is TRBJ1-5; 9 bases are shared with TRBD1. The CDR3 runs to 15 residues. V trimming: 4 bases; J trimming: 7 bases; junction bases outside the gene matches: 8. Germline V gene data show CDR1 as MNHEY and CDR2 as SVGAGI. The CDR3 DNA is TGTGCCAGCAGTTCTACCGGGACAGGGAGCCAGCCCCAGCATTTT. This translates into CASSSTGTGSQPQHF.

This rearrangement joins TRBV19 to TRBJ2-3; 8 bases map to TRBD1. V lost 6 bases to trimming and J lost 4 bases; unmatched junction nucleotides: 3. Per germline, CDR1 LNHDA and CDR2 SQIVND (reference sequence). The CDR3 is 13 amino acids. The CDR3 reads CASSPGGADTQYF. CDR3 in DNA: TGTGCCAGTAGCCCAGGGGGCGCAGATACGCAGTATTTT.

The J gene is TRBJ2-7, the V gene TRBV2, with a weak D call TRBD1 (6 bases). The germline V gene encodes CDR1 SNHLY and CDR2 FYNNEI. CDR3 length equals 14 residues. The germline V and J ends were trimmed by 7 bases and 5 bases, with 18 bases remaining between them. Written as DNA, the CDR3 is TGTGCCAGCAAGGGGGACGGAATAAGGAACGAGCAGTACTTC. It encodes CASKGDGIRNEQYF.

This clone showed up just once. The chain combines TRBV29-1 with TRBJ2-2; 9 bases agree with TRBD1. The CDR3 has 14 amino acids. Germline trimming cut 3 bases from V and 6 bases from J; bases unmatched to any gene: 5. The germline CDR1 and CDR2 sequences are SQVTM and ANQGSEA. CDR3 amino acids: CSVDNTGGPGELFF. The CDR3 bases are TGCAGCGTTGATAATACAGGGGGCCCCGGGGAGCTGTTTTTT.

The chain recombines TRBV14 with TRBJ1-1; no firm D call. This CDR3 has 14 amino acids. Trimming left V 3 bases short and J 5 bases short, with 13 bases between. Germline CDR1 SGHDN, CDR2 FVKESK. CDR3 loop: CASSHLSTRTEAFF. CDR3 in DNA: TGTGCCAGCAGCCACCTGTCAACGAGGACTGAAGCTTTCTTT. Filled out from reference TRBV14 and TRBJ1-1, the complete variable domain reads EAGVTQFPSHSVIEKGQTVTLRCDPISGHDNLYWYRRVMGKEIKFLLHFVKESKQDESGMPNNRFLAERTGGTYSTLKVQPAELEDSGVYFCASSHLSTRTEAFFGQGTRLTVV.

J is TRBJ1-2 and V is TRBV2, with TRBD1 as a possible D gene (5 bases). This CDR3 comprises 15 residues. Trimming shortened V by 1 base and J by 5 bases, and 14 bases separated the two germline ends. CDR1 SNHLY and CDR2 FYNNEI come from the germline V gene. This CDR3 reads CASSEEGLGTYGYTF. In DNA form, the CDR3 reads TGTGCCAGCAGTGAAGAGGGTTTAGGGACTTATGGCTACACCTTC.

The chain employs TRBV10-3 and TRBJ2-1, with 10 bases lining up with TRBD2. With 0 bases clipped from V and 7 bases from J, the junction kept 6 bases outside the gene matches. The CDR3 extends over 16 amino acids. Germline CDR1 ENHRY, CDR2 SYGVKD. CDR3: CAISESASGGGNEQFF. As DNA, the CDR3 is TGTGCCATCAGTGAGTCTGCTAGCGGGGGCGGGAATGAGCAGTTCTTC.

V gene TRBV3-1 (or the pseudogene TRBV3-2) combines with J gene TRBJ1-1, with D hard to call. The germline V and J ends were trimmed by 0 bases and 3 bases, with 14 bases remaining between them. Per the germline V gene, CDR1 is LGHDT and CDR2 is YNNKEL (reference sequence). The CDR3 totals 16 residues. The CDR3, as DNA: TGTGCCAGCAGCCAAGAAAGCAGCGTTTTGGACACTGAAGCTTTCTTT. Translation: CASSQESSVLDTEAFF.

This clone was detected once. Other DNA sequences of this sample code for an identical CDR3. This chain links TRBV18 with TRBJ2-7; 7 bases fit TRBD1. Germline V lookup: CDR1 KGHSH, CDR2 LQKENI. The CDR3 covers 13 residues. Trimming at V came to 3 bases and at J to 3 bases, leaving 2 bases not matched to a gene. CDR3 nucleotides: TGTGCCAGCTCACCGGCAGGGGGCTACGAGCAGTACTTC. This translates into CASSPAGGYEQYF.

This clone turned up a few times. The chain couples TRBV10-3 to TRBJ1-6, with TRBD1 as a possible D gene (6 bases). V shed 7 bases and J shed 8 bases, with 15 bases lying between them. Germline V lookup: CDR1 ENHRY, CDR2 SYGVKD. This CDR3 spans 14 amino acids. CDR3 DNA: TGTGCCATCACCCAGGGGATTGGGGATTCACCCCTCCACTTT. Translated: CAITQGIGDSPLHF.

The rearrangement uses TRBV6-1 and TRBJ1-1; 9 nucleotides line up with TRBD1. Germline loops: CDR1 MNHNS, CDR2 SASEGT. This CDR3 comprises 15 residues. Trimming at V came to 3 bases and at J to 1 base, leaving 3 bases not matched to a gene. As DNA, the CDR3 is TGTGCCAGCAGTGATTTGACAGGGGGGAACACTGAAGCTTTCTTT. Its translation is CASSDLTGGNTEAFF.

This chain joins TRBV19 and TRBJ2-1; 8 bases match TRBD2. Trimming removed 0 bases from V and 5 bases from J; junction bases left unmatched: 6. CDR3 length: 16 residues. Germline CDR1 reads LNHDA; CDR2 reads SQIVND (reference sequence). The CDR3 region is CASSIEGLGKNNEQFF. DNA for the CDR3: TGTGCCAGTAGTATAGAGGGACTAGGCAAGAACAATGAGCAGTTCTTC.

V usage is TRBV2 and J usage is TRBJ2-7; 14 bases line up with TRBD2. The CDR3 consists of 14 residues. Unmatched junction bases numbered 0, after V lost 6 bases and J lost 2 bases. Germline values: CDR1 SNHLY, CDR2 FYNNEI. In nucleotides, the CDR3 is TGTGCCAGCAGGGGACTAGCGGGGGCCTACGAGCAGTACTTC. It codes for CASRGLAGAYEQYF.

The chain employs TRBV27 and TRBJ1-4, with D possibly matching TRBD1 (5 bases). The germline V gene has CDR1 MNHEY and CDR2 SMNVEV (reference sequence). Trimming removed 8 bases at V and 8 bases at J, with 15 bases between. The CDR3 spans 13 residues. As DNA, the CDR3 is TGTGCCAGCGGGGGGGGAGGGTACGAAAAACTGTTTTTT. Protein product: CASGGGGYEKLFF. The full variable domain, rest sourced from reference TRBV27 and TRBJ1-4, is EAQVTQNPRYLITVTGKKLTVTCSQNMNHEYMSWYRQDPGLGLRQIYYSMNVEVTDKGDVPEGYKVSRKEKRNFPLILESPSPNQTSLYFCASGGGGYEKLFFGSGTQLSVL.

V usage is TRBV7-6 and J usage is TRBJ1-4; 8 nucleotides line up with TRBD1. This CDR3 has 15 amino acids. The V segment lost 1 base and the J segment 5 bases; nucleotides outside the gene matches: 3. Germline V gene lookup returns CDR1 SGHVS and CDR2 FNYEAQ. CDR3 nucleotide sequence: TGTGCCAGCAGCTTAGTTGGACAGGGAAATGAAAAACTGTTTTTT. This sequence encodes CASSLVGQGNEKLFF.

This chain joins TRBV7-8 and TRBJ1-4, with 8 bases aligning to TRBD1. This CDR3 comprises 14 residues. V dropped 3 bases and J dropped 6; count of bases not matched to a gene: 3. The germline V gene encodes CDR1 SGHVS and CDR2 FQNEAQ. This CDR3 reads CASSFSDRDEKLFF. CDR3 coding DNA: TGTGCCAGCAGCTTTTCGGACAGGGATGAAAAACTGTTTTTT.